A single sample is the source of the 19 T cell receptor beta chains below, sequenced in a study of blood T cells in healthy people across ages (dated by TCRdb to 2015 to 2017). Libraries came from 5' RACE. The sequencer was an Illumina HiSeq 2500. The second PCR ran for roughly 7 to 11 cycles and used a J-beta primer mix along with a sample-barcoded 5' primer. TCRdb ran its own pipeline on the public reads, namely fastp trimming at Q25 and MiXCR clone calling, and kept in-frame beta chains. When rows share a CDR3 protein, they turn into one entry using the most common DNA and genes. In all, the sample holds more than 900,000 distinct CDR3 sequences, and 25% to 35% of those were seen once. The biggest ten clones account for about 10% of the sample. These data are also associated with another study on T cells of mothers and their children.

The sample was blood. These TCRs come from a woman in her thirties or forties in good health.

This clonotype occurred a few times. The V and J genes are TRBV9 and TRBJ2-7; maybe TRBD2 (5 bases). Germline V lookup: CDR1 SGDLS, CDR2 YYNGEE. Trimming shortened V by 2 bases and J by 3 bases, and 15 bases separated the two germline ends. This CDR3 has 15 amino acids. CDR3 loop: CASSVATGEYYEQYF. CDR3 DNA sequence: TGTGCCAGCAGCGTCGCCACCGGGGAGTACTACGAGCAGTACTTC.

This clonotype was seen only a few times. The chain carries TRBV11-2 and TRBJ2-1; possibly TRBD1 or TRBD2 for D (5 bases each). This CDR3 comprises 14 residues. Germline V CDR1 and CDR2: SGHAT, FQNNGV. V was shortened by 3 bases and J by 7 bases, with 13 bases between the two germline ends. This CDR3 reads CASSFTGGVNEQFF. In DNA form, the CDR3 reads TGTGCCAGCAGCTTCACTGGGGGTGTGAATGAGCAGTTCTTC. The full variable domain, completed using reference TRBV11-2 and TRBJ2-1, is EAGVAQSPRYKIIEKRQSVAFWCNPISGHATLYWYQQILGQGPKLLIQFQNNGVVDDSQLPKDRFSAERLKGVDSTLKIQPAKLEDSAVYLCASSFTGGVNEQFFGPGTRLTVL.

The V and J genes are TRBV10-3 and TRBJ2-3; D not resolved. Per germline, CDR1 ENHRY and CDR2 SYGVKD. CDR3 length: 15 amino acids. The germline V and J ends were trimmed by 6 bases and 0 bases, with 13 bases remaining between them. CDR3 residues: CAIRSNSRSTDTQYF. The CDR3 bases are TGTGCCATCAGATCAAATTCGCGTAGCACAGATACGCAGTATTTT.

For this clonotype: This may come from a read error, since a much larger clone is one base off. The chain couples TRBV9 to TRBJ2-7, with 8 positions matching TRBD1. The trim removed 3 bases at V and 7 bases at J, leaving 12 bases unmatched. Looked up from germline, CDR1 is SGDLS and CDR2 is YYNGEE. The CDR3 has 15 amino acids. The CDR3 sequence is CASSGGQGPYNEQYF. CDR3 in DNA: TGTGCCAGCAGCGGCGGACAGGGCCCCTACAATGAGCAGTACTTC. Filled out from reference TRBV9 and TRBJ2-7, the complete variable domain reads DSGVTQTPKHLITATGQRVTLRCSPRSGDLSVYWYQQSLDQGLQFLIQYYNGEERAKGNILERFSAQQFPDLHSELNLSSLELGDSALYFCASSGGQGPYNEQYFGPGTRLTVT.

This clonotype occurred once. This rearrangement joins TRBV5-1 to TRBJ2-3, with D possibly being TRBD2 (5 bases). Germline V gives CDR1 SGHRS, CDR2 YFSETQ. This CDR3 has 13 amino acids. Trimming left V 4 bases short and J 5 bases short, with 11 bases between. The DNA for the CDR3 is TGCGCCAGCAGCGCGGACGGGGAAGATACGCAGTATTTT. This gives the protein CASSADGEDTQYF.

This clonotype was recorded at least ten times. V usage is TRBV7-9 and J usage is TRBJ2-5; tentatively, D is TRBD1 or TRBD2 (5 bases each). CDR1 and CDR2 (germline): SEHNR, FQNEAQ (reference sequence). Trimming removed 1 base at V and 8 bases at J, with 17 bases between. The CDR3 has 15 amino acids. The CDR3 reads CASSLVFGTHPTQYF. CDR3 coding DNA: TGTGCCAGCAGCTTAGTGTTTGGGACCCATCCTACCCAGTACTTC.

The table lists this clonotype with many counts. The CDR3 DNA follows: TGTGCCATCAGTGAGTCTGTCGACGGCTCCTACGAGCAGTACTTC. This sequence encodes CAISESVDGSYEQYF. The chain employs TRBV10-3 and TRBJ2-7, with D unresolved. The CDR3 is 15 residues long. The germline gives CDR1 ENHRY, CDR2 SYGVKD. V lost 0 bases to trimming and J lost 0 bases, with 9 bases between them.

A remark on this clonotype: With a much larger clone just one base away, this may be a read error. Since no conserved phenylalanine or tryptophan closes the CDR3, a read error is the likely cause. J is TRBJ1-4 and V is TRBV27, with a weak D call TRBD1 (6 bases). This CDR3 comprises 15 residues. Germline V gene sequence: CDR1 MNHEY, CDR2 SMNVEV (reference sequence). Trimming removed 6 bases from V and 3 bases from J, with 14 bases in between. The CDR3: CASSPGGQPNEKLFV. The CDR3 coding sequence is TGTGCCAGCAGCCCTGGAGGACAGCCTAATGAAAAACTGTTTGTT.

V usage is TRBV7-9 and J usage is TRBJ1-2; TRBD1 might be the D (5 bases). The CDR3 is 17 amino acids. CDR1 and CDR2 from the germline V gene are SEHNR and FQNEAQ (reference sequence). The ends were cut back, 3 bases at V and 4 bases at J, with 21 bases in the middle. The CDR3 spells CASSFNSQGEGRYGYTF. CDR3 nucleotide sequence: TGTGCCAGCAGCTTCAATTCACAAGGCGAGGGGCGCTATGGCTACACCTTC. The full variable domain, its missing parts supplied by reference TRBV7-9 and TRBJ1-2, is DTGVSQNPRHKITKRGQNVTFRCDPISEHNRLYWYRQTLGQGPEFLTYFQNEAQLEKSRLLSDRFSAERPKGSFSTLEIQRTEQGDSAMYLCASSFNSQGEGRYGYTFGSGTRLTVV.

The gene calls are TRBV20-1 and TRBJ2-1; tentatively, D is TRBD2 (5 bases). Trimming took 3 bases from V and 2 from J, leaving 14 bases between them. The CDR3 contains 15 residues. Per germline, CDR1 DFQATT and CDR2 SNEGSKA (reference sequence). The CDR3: CSARTRGYTYNEQFF. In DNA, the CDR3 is TGCAGTGCTAGGACCCGGGGTTACACCTACAATGAGCAGTTCTTC.

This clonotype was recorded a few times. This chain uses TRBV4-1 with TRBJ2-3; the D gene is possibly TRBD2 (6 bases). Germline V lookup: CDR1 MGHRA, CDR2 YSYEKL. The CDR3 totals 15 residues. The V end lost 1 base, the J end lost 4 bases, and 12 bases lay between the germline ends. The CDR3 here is CASSQGWRGPDTQYF. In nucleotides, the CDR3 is TGCGCCAGCAGCCAAGGTTGGCGGGGACCAGATACGCAGTATTTT.

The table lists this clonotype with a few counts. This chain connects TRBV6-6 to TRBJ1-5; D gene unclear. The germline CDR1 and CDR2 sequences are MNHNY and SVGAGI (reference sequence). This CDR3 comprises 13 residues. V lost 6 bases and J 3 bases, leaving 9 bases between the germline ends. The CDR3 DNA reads TGTGCCAGCAGCCTTAATACCAATCAGCCCCAGCATTTT. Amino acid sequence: CASSLNTNQPQHF.

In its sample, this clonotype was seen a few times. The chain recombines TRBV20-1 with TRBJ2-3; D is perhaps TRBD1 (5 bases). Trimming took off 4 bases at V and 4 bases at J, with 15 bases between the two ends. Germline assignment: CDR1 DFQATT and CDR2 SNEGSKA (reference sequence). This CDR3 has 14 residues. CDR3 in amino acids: CSAIGADPPDTQYF. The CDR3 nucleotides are TGCAGTGCTATAGGGGCAGATCCGCCAGATACGCAGTATTTT.

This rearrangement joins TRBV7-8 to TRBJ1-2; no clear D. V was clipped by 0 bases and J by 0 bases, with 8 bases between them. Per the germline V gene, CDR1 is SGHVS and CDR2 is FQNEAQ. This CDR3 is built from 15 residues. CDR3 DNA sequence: TGTGCCAGCAGCTTAGCGATAACACCTAACTATGGCTACACCTTC. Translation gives CASSLAITPNYGYTF.

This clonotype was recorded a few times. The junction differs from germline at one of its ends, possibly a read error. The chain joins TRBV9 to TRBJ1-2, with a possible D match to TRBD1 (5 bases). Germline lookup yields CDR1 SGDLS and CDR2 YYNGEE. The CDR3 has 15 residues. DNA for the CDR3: TGTGCCGGCAGCGTAGAGGGGATGGCTAACTATGGCTACACCTTC. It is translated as CAGSVEGMANYGYTF. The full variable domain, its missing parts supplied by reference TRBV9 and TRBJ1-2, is DSGVTQTPKHLITATGQRVTLRCSPRSGDLSVYWYQQSLDQGLQFLIQYYNGEERAKGNILERFSAQQFPDLHSELNLSSLELGDSALYFCAGSVEGMANYGYTFGSGTRLTVV.

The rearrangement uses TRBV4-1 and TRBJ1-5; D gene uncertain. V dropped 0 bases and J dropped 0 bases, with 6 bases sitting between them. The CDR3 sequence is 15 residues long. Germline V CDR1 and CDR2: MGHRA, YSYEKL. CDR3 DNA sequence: TGCGCCAGCAGCCAAGACAGATATAGCAATCAGCCCCAGCATTTT. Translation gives CASSQDRYSNQPQHF.

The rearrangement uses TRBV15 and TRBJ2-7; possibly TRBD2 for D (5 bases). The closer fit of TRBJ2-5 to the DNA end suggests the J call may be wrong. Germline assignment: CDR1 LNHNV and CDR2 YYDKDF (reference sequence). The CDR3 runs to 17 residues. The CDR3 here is CATSRRLGGRLAGTQYF. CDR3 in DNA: TGTGCCACCAGCAGACGCCTTGGCGGGCGATTAGCAGGGACCCAGTACTTC.

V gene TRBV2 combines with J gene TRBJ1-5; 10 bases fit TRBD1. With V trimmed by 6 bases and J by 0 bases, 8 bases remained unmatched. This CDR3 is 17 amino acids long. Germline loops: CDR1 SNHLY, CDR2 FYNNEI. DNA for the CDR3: TGTGCCAGCAGGGGGACAGGGGTAGGGTATAGCAATCAGCCCCAGCATTTT. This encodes CASRGTGVGYSNQPQHF.

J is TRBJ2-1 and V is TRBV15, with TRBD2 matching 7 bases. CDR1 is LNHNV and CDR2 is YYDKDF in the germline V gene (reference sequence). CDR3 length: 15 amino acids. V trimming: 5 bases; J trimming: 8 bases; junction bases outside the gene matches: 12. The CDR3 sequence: CATSGEGRPFDEQFF. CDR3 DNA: TGTGCCACCAGCGGGGAGGGAAGGCCCTTCGATGAGCAGTTCTTC.